These 14 T cell receptor gamma chains were all obtained from the same sample, sequenced in a study of γδ T cells in repeated Plasmodium falciparum infection. TCRdb re-called the multiplex PCR reads via CATT. The sample has approximately 26,000 gamma-chain clones, 2.5% to 3.5% seen once. Gammadelta T cells were flow-sorted from PBMC into Vgamma9/Vdelta2+ and Vdelta2-negative populations for bulk analysis. Sequencing was performed on gamma-delta T cells from blood. The receptors were sampled from a pool of human donors (malaria-infected and uninfected, not separated).

A remark on this clone: This likely reflects a read error, since a far larger clone is one base away. The sample contains more than one DNA sequence encoding this CDR3. The rearrangement joins TRGV4 to TRGJ1 or TRGJ2. The J gene comes from matching the DNA to germline here; TCRdb lacks it. The CDR3 runs 11 residues. Germline lookup yields CDR1 EGSTGY and CDR2 YDSYTSSV. The CDR3 DNA sequence: TGCGCCACCTGGGATCGTAGTAAGAAACTCTTT. Translated, it gives CATWDRSKKLF.

This clone was detected a few times. TCRdb pairs this DNA with a much larger clone's protein that differs at residue 5, likely a read error; the protein shown was translated from the DNA. This chain connects TRGV4 to TRGJ1 or TRGJ2. The J gene is not listed in TCRdb, so it was assigned here from a DNA match to germline. The CDR3 spans 14 residues. V was pared by 6 bases and J by 7 bases, with 15 bases of the junction left unmatched. In germline, CDR1 is EGSTGY, CDR2 YDSYTSSV. CDR3 sequence: CATWTPVGGYKKLF. The CDR3 DNA reads TGTGCCACCTGGACCCCGGTCGGAGGCTATAAGAAACTCTTT.

Comments on this clone: The mismatch at residue 8 between this DNA's translation and the TCRdb protein of a much larger clone likely reflects a read error; the protein shown is translated from the DNA. The V gene is listed as TRGV5; no J gene was called. This CDR3 has 10 residues. Germline CDR1 is VINAFY and CDR2 is YDVSNSKD. The CDR3 DNA is TGTGCCACCTGGGAATCGGAGGAACTCTTT. Amino acid sequence: CATWESEELF.

Ten or more counts support this clone. TCRdb's entry gives the protein of a much larger clone, which mismatches this DNA's translation at residue 3, likely from a read error; the protein reported here is translated from the DNA. The chain carries TRGV4 and TRGJ1 or TRGJ2. The J gene, absent from TCRdb, was called here by matching the DNA to germline. Germline CDR1 reads EGSTGY; CDR2 reads YDSYTSSV. The CDR3 covers 14 residues. DNA for the CDR3: TGTGCCGCCTGGGATGTGGAAGTCGGAAGGCGGAAACTCTTT. Translation: CAAWDVEVGRRKLF.

Details on this clone: A far bigger clonotype differs at one base, so this is likely a read error. Other nucleotide sequences from this sample produce the same CDR3. Called V gene: TRGV9; the J gene was not called. Looked up from germline, CDR1 is GITISATS and CDR2 is ISYDGTV (reference sequence). The CDR3 runs to 14 residues. The CDR3: CALWEERNYYKKLF. The CDR3 bases are TGTGCCTTGTGGGAGGAGCGAAATTATTATAAGAAGCTCTTT.

This clone has ten or more counts. The protein held in TCRdb is that of a much larger clone and does not match this DNA's translation at residue 13, likely because of a read error; the protein shown is translated from the DNA. The J segment was not called; the V segment is TRGV9. This CDR3 comprises 15 residues. Germline loops: CDR1 GITISATS, CDR2 ISYDGTV (reference sequence). CDR3 in amino acids: CALWEVWTTGWFRIF. The CDR3 DNA reads TGTGCCTTGTGGGAGGTGTGGACCACTGGTTGGTTCAGGATATTT.

This clone was detected a few times. The protein recorded in TCRdb matches a much larger clone and deviates from this DNA's translation at residue 3, suggesting a read error; the protein here is obtained by translating the DNA. The rearrangement uses TRGV9 and TRGJ1 or TRGJ2. In the absence of a J gene in TCRdb, the DNA was matched to germline to assign it here. CDR3 length: 17 amino acids. Looked up from germline, CDR1 is GITISATS and CDR2 is ISYDGTV (reference sequence). CDR3 sequence: CASWEVHYPIYYYKKLF. The DNA of the CDR3 is TGTGCCTCGTGGGAGGTGCATTACCCGATATATTATTATAAGAAACTCTTT.

This clone was detected many times. Other DNA sequences in the same sample also yield this CDR3. This chain links TRGV3 with TRGJ1 or TRGJ2. The V gene's germline CDR1 is VTNTFY and CDR2 YDVSTARD (reference sequence). With 0 bases clipped from V and 8 bases from J, the junction kept 1 base outside the gene matches. The CDR3 totals 11 residues. DNA of the CDR3: TGTGCCACCTGGGACAGGCATAAGAAACTCTTT. It translates to CATWDRHKKLF.

This clone was observed at least ten times. TCRdb's listed protein matches a much larger clone and diverges from this DNA's translation at residue 4, likely through a read error; the protein shown comes from the DNA. The chain recombines TRGV2 with TRGJ1 or TRGJ2. The J gene was missing in TCRdb and was found by matching the end of the DNA to germline. This CDR3 is built from 12 residues. CDR1 is EGSNGY, CDR2 YDSYNSKV, per germline. In DNA, the CDR3 is TGTGCCACCCGGGACGGGCATAATAAGAAACTCTTT. It encodes CATRDGHNKKLF.

This clone was recorded at least ten times. TCRdb records a much larger clone's protein for this DNA, with a difference at residue 7 that likely arises from a read error; the protein given is the translation of the DNA. The gene calls are TRGV9 and TRGJ1 or TRGJ2. The J gene is absent in TCRdb and was assigned here via DNA matching to germline. V dropped 2 bases and J dropped 1; count of bases not matched to a gene: 5. The germline V gene encodes CDR1 GITISATS and CDR2 ISYDGTV (reference sequence). There are 14 residues in the CDR3. The CDR3 nucleotides are TGTGCCTTGTGGGAGGGAGAAAATTATTATAAGAAACTCTTT. This gives the protein CALWEGENYYKKLF.

This clone came up a few times. A far bigger clonotype differs at one base, so this is likely a read error. This CDR3 is also generated by other DNA sequences in the sample. This chain uses TRGV9 with TRGJ1 or TRGJ2. The J gene is absent in TCRdb and was assigned here via DNA matching to germline. Germline CDR1 GITISATS, CDR2 ISYDGTV (reference sequence). This CDR3 contains 14 residues. CDR3 in amino acids: CALWEVRFYYKKLF. CDR3 in DNA: TGTGCCTTATGGGAGGTGCGTTTTTATTATAAGAAACTCTTT.

This clone was detected a few times. TCRdb pairs this DNA with a much larger clone's protein that differs at residue 11, likely a read error; the protein shown was translated from the DNA. The chain couples TRGV9 to TRGJ1 or TRGJ2. No J gene was available from TCRdb, and it was assigned here by a germline match of the DNA. Germline values: CDR1 GITISATS, CDR2 ISYDGTV (reference sequence). The CDR3 consists of 14 residues. CDR3 DNA: TGTGCCTTGTGGGAGGTAGTGGATTATTATAGGAAACTCTTT. Its protein is CALWEVVDYYRKLF.

Points on this clone: TCRdb shows a much larger clone's protein in place of this DNA's translation, and the two differ at residue 15, likely through a read error; the protein shown is translated from the DNA. V usage is TRGV9 and J usage is TRGJ1 or TRGJ2. The J gene was not available in TCRdb and was assigned here by matching the DNA to germline segments. The CDR3 consists of 19 residues. Looked up from germline, CDR1 is GITISATS and CDR2 is ISYDGTV (reference sequence). CDR3 residues: CALWEVDLAEVSNYCKKLF. The CDR3 DNA reads TGTGCCTTGTGGGAGGTAGATCTGGCCGAAGTGTCGAATTATTGTAAGAAACTCTTT.

For this clone: A single base is all that separates this from a far larger clone, so a read error is likely. It is unclear where the CDR3 begins or ends on the DNA, so no DNA is shown, and the CDR3 is as TCRdb lists it. Other nucleotide sequences from this sample produce the same CDR3. No J gene call was made, and the V gene is TRGV9. The CDR3 length is 35 residues, termini included. Germline V lookup: CDR1 GITISATS, CDR2 ISYDGTV (reference sequence). The CDR3 is CALWEARADRIIIRNSLAVEQHLLSQVSIGRIQHF.